This T cell receptor (beta chain) was retrieved from a study of long-term antiretroviral therapy in people with HIV. The authors ran the immunoSEQ assay, v3.0, at survey level. Produced via immunoSEQ multiplex PCR; TCRdb's table is partial and in-frame only. The sample shows roughly 5,000 clones, about three quarters of them seen only once. Comment on this clone: Antigen specificity is unknown. Other DNA variants within this sample encode the same CDR3.

Germline lookup yields CDR1 LGHNA and CDR2 YSLEER. The CDR3 is 14 amino acids. V was trimmed by 0 bases and J by 0 bases, leaving 4 bases between them. Findings and limits, study-wide: The data indicate that diversity increased after ART but remained below transplant donor controls.

This rearrangement joins TRBV4-3 to TRBJ2-3; unclear D gene. The sequence came from a man aged 35-49 years with HIV. The source was unsorted PBMCs, collected 1.8 years before starting antiretroviral therapy. The CDR3 is CASSQDRSTDTQYF. DNA for the CDR3: TGCGCCAGCAGCCAAGACCGTAGCACAGATACGCAGTATTTT.